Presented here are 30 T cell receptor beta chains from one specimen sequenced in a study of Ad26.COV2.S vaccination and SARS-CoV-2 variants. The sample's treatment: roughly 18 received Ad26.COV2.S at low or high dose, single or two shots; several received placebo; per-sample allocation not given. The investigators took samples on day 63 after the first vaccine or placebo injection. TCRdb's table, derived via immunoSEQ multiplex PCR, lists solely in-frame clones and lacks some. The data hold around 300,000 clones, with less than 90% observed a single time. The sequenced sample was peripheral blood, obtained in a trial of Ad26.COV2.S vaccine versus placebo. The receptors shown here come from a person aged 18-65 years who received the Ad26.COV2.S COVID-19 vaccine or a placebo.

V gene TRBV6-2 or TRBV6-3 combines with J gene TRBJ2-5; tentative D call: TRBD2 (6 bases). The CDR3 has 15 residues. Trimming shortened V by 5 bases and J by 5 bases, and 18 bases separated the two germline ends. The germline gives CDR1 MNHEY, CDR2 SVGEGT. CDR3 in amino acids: CASSVAREVLETQYF. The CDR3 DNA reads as TGTGCCAGCAGTGTTGCCAGGGAGGTTCTGGAGACCCAGTACTTC.

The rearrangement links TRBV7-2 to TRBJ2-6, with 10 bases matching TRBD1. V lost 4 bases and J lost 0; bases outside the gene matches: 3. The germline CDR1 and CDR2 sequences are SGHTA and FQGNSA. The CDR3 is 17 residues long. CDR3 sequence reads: CASSSWTGGSGANVLTF. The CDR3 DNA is TGTGCCAGCAGCTCCTGGACAGGGGGCTCTGGGGCCAACGTCCTGACTTTC.

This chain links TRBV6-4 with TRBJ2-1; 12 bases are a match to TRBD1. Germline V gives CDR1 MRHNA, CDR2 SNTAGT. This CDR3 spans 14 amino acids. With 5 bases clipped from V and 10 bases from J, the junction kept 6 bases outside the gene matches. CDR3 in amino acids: CASSRGQGAREQFF. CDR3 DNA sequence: TGTGCCAGCAGTCGGGGACAGGGGGCAAGGGAGCAGTTCTTC.

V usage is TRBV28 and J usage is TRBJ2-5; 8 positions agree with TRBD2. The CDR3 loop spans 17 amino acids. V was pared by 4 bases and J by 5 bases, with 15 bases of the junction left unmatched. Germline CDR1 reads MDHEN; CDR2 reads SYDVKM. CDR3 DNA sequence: TGTGCCAGCAGTTCACCTCCGGGGACTAGGCGCCGGGAGACCCAGTACTTC. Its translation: CASSSPPGTRRRETQYF.

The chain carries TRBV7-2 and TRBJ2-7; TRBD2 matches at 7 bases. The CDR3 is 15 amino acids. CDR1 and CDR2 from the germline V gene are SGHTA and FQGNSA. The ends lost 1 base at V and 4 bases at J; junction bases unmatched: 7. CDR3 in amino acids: CASSLEVQGGYEQYF. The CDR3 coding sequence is TGTGCCAGCAGCTTAGAGGTCCAGGGAGGGTACGAGCAGTACTTC.

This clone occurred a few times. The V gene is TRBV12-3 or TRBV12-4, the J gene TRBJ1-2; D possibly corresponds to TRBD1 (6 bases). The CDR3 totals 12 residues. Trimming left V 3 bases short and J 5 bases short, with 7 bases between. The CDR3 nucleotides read TGTGCCAGCAGTTTCGGGACATATGGCTACACCTTC. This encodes CASSFGTYGYTF.

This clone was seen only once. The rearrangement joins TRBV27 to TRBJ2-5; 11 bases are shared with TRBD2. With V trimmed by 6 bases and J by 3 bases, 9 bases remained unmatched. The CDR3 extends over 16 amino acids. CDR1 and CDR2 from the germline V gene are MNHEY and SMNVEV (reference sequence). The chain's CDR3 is CASRVLAGEGKETQYF. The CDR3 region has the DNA TGTGCCAGCAGAGTACTAGCGGGGGAGGGAAAAGAGACCCAGTACTTC.

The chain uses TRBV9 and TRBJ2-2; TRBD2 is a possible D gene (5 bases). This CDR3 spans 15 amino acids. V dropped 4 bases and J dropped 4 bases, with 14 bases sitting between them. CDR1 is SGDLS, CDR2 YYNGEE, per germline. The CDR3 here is CASSPRGTLTGELFF. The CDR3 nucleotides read TGTGCCAGCAGCCCCCGGGGAACCCTCACCGGGGAGCTGTTTTTT.

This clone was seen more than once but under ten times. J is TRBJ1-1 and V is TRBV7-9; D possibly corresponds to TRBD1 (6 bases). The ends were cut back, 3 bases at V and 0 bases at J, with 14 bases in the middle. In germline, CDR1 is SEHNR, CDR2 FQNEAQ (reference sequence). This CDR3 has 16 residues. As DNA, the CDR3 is TGTGCCAGCAGCTTGTTGGGACAAACCTTGAACACTGAAGCTTTCTTT. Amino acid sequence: CASSLLGQTLNTEAFF.

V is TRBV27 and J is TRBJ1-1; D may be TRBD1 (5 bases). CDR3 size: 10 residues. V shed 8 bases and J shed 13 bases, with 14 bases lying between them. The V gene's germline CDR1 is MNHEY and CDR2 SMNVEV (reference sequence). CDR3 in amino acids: CASGTLRVFF. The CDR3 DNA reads TGTGCCAGCGGCACGCTCAGGGTTTTCTTT.

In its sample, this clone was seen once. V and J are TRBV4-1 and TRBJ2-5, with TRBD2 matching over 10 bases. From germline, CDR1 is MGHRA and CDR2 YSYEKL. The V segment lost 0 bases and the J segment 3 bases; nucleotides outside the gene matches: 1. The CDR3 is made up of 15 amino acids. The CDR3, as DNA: TGCGCCAGCAGCCAAGAACTAGCGGGGAAAGAGACCCAGTACTTC. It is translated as CASSQELAGKETQYF.

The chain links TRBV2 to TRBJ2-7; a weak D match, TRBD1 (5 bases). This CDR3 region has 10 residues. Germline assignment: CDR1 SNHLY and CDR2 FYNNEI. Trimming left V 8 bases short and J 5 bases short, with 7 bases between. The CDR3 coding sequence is TGTGCCAGCGGGGCCGACGAGCAGTACTTC. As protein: CASGADEQYF. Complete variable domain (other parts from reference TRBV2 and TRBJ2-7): EPEVTQTPSHQVTQMGQEVILRCVPISNHLYFYWYRQILGQKVEFLVSFYNNEISEKSEIFDDQFSVERPDGSNFTLKIRSTKLEDSAMYFCASGADEQYFGPGTRLTVT.

The CDR3 region has the DNA TGTGCCAGCAGTCGGGGGGCGTTCTATGGCTACACCTTC. Translation gives CASSRGAFYGYTF. The chain links TRBV28 to TRBJ1-2; D might be TRBD1 (6 bases). CDR1 and CDR2 (germline): MDHEN, SYDVKM. Deletions cut 5 bases from V and 4 bases from J, with 11 bases between. There are 13 residues in the CDR3.

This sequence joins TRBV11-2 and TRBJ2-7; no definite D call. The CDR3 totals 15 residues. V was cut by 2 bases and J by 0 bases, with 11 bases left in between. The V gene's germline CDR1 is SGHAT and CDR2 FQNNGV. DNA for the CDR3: TGTGCCAGCAGCTTATCCCAACAGAGCTCCTACGAGCAGTACTTC. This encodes CASSLSQQSSYEQYF.

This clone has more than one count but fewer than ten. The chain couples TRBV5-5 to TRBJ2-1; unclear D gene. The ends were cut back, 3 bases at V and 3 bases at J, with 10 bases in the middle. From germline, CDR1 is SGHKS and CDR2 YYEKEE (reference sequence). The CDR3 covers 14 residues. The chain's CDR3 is CASSSRTGYNEQFF. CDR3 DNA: TGTGCCAGCAGCTCCCGAACTGGCTACAATGAGCAGTTCTTC.

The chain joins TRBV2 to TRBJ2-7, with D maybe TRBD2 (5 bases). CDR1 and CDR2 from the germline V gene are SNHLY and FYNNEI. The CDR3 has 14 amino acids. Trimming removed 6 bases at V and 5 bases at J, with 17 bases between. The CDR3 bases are TGTGCCAGCAGCCCTCCTGGAGGCATCCACGAGCAGTACTTC. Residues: CASSPPGGIHEQYF.

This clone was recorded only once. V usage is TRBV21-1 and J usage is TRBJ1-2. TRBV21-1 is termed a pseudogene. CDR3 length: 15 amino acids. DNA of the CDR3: TGTGCCAGCAGCAACCCGGCGTCGTCCGGGAATGGCTACACCTTC. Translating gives CASSNPASSGNGYTF.

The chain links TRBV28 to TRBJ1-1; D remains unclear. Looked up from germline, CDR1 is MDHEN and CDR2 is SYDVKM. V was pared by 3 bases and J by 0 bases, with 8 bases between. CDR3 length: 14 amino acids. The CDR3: CASSFGKMNTEAFF. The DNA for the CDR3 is TGTGCCAGCAGTTTCGGGAAAATGAACACTGAAGCTTTCTTT.

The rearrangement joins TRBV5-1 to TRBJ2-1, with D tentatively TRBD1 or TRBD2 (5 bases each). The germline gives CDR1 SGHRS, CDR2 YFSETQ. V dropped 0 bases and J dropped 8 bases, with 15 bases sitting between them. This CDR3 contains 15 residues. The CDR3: CASSLGQSRGDEQFF. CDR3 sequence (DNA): TGCGCCAGCAGCTTGGGACAGTCAAGAGGGGATGAGCAGTTCTTC.

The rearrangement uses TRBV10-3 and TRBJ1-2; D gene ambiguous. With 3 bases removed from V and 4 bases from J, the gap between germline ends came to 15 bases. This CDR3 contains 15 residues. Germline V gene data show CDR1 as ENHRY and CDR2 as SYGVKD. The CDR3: CAISDPERTAYGYTF. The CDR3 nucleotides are TGTGCCATCAGTGACCCGGAGAGGACGGCCTATGGCTACACCTTC.

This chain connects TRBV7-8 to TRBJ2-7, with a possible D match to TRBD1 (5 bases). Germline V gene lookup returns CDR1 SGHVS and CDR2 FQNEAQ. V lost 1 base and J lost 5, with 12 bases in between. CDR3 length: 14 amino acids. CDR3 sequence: CASSLDLHRNEQYF. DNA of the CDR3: TGTGCCAGCAGCTTAGACCTCCACAGGAACGAGCAGTACTTC.

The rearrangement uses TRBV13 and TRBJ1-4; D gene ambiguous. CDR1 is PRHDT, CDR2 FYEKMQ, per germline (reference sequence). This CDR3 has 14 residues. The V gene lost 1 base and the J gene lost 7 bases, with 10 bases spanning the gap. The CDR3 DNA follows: TGTGCCAGCAGCTTAGAACGGCGGGGTGAAAAACTGTTTTTT. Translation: CASSLERRGEKLFF. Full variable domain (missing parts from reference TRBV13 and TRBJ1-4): AAGVIQSPRHLIKEKRETATLKCYPIPRHDTVYWYQQGPGQDPQFLISFYEKMQSDKGSIPDRFSAQQFSDYHSELNMSSLELGDSALYFCASSLERRGEKLFFGSGTQLSVL.

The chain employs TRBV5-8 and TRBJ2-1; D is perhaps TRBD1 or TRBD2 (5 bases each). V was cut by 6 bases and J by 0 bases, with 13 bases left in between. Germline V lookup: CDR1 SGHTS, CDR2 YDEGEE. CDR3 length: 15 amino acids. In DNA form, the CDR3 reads TGTGCCAGCACCTGGGGGACGCCCTCCTACAATGAGCAGTTCTTC. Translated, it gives CASTWGTPSYNEQFF.

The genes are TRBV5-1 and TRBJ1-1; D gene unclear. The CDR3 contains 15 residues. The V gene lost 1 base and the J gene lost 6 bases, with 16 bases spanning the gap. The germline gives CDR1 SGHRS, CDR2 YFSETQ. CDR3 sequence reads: CASSLIVGLRAEAFF. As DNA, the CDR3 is TGCGCCAGCAGCTTGATCGTGGGTCTGAGGGCTGAAGCTTTCTTT.

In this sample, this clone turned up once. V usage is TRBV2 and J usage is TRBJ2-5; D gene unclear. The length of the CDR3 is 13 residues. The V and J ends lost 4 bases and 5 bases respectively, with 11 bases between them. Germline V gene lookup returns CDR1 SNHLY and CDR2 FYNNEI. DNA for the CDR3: TGTGCCAGCAGTGGCCTGGATCGGGAGACCCAGTACTTC. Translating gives CASSGLDRETQYF.

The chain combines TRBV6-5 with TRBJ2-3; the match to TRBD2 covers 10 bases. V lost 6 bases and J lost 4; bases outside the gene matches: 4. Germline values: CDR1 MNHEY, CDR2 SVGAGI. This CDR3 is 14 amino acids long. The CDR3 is CASRVAGGPDTQYF. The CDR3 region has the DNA TGTGCCAGCAGGGTAGCGGGGGGCCCAGATACGCAGTATTTT.

The CDR3 protein is CAISPGTSGYNEQFF. The DNA for the CDR3 is TGTGCCATCAGTCCTGGGACTAGCGGGTACAATGAGCAGTTCTTC. The chain couples TRBV10-3 to TRBJ2-1; TRBD2 matches 12 bases. The trim removed 5 bases at V and 4 bases at J, leaving 3 bases unmatched. Germline CDR1 reads ENHRY; CDR2 reads SYGVKD. The CDR3 totals 15 residues.

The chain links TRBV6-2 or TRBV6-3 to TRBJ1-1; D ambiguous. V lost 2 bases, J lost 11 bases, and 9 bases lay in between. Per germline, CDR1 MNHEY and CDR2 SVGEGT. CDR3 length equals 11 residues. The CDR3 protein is CASSYGARAFF. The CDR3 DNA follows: TGTGCCAGCAGTTACGGAGCTCGGGCTTTCTTT.

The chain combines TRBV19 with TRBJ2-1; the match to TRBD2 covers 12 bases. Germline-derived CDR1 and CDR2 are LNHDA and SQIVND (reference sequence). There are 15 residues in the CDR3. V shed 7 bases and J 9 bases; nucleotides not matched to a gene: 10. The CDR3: CASKPGLAGLSEQFF. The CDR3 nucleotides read TGTGCCAGTAAGCCCGGACTAGCGGGACTCTCTGAGCAGTTCTTC. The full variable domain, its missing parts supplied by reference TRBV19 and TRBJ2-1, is DGGITQSPKYLFRKEGQNVTLSCEQNLNHDAMYWYRQDPGQGLRLIYYSQIVNDFQKGDIAEGYSVSREKKESFPLTVTSAQKNPTAFYLCASKPGLAGLSEQFFGPGTRLTVL.

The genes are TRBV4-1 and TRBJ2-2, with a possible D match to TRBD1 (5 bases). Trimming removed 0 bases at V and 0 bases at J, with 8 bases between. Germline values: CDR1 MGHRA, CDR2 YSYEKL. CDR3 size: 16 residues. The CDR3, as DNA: TGCGCCAGCAGCCAAGAGCACAGGACGAACACCGGGGAGCTGTTTTTT. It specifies CASSQEHRTNTGELFF.